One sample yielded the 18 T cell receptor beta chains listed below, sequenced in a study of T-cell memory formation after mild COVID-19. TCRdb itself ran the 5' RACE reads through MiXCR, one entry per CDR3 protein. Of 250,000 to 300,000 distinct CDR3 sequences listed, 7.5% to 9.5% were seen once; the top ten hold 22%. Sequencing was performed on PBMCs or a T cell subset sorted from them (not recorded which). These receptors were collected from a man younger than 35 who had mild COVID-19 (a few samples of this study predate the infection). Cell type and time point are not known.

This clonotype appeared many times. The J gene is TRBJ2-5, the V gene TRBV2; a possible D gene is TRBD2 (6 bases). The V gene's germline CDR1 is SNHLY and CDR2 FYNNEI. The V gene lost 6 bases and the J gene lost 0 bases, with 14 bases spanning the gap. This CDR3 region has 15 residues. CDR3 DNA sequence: TGTGCCAGCAGGGGGGGTTCCCTGTACCAAGAGACCCAGTACTTC. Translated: CASRGGSLYQETQYF.

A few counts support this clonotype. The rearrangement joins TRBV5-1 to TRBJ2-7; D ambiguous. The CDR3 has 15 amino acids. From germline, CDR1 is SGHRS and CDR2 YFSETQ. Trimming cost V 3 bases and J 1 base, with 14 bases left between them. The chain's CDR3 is CASSSRPVESYEQYF. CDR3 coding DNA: TGCGCCAGCAGCTCGAGACCCGTTGAGTCCTACGAGCAGTACTTC.

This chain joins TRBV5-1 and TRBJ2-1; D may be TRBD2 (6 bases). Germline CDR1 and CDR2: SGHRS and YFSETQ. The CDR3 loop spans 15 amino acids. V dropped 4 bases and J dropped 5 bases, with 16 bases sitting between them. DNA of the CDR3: TGCGCCAGCAGCCTAATGTGGCGGGGACACAATGAGCAGTTCTTC. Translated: CASSLMWRGHNEQFF.

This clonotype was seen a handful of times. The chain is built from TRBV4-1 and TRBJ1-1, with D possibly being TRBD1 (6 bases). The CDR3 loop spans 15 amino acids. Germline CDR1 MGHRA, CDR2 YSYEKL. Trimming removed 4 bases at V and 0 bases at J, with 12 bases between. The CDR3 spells CASSLLTGLNTEAFF. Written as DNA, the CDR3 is TGCGCCAGCAGCCTTCTGACAGGTTTGAACACTGAAGCTTTCTTT.

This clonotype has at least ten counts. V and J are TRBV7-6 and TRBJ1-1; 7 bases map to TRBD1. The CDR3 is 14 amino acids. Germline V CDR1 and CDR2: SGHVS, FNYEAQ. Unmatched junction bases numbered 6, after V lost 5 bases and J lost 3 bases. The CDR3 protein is CASSQTGPYTEAFF. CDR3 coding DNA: TGTGCCAGCAGCCAGACAGGGCCCTACACTGAAGCTTTCTTT.

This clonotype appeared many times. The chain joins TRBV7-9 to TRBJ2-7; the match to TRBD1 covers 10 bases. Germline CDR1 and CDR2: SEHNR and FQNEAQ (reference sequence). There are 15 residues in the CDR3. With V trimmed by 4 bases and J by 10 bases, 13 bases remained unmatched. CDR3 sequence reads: CASSSAGTGELRQYF. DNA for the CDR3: TGTGCCAGCAGCTCGGCCGGGACAGGGGAGCTACGTCAGTACTTC.

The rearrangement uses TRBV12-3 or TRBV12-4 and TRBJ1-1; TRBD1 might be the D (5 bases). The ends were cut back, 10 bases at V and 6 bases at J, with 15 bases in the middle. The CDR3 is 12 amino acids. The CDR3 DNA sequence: TGTGCCACCTTCCCTTTGACAGCTGAAGCTTTCTTT. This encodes CATFPLTAEAFF.

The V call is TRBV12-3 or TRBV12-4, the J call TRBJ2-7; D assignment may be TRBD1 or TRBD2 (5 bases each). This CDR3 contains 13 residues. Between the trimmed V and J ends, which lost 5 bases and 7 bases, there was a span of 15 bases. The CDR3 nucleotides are TGTGCCAGCAGTCCAGACGGGACGCGAGAGCAGTACTTC. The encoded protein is CASSPDGTREQYF.

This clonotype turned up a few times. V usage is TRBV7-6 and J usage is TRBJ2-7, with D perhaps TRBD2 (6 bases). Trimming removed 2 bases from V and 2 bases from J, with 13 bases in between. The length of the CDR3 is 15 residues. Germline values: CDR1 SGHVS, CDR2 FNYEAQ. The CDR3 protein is CASSLLRGSPYEQYF. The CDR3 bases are TGTGCCAGCAGCTTACTACGGGGGTCCCCCTACGAGCAGTACTTC.

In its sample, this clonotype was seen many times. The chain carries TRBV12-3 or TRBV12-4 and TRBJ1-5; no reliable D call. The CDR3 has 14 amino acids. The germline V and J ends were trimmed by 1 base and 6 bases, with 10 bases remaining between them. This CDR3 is CASSLGDGGQPQHF. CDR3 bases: TGTGCCAGCAGTTTAGGGGATGGCGGTCAGCCCCAGCATTTT.

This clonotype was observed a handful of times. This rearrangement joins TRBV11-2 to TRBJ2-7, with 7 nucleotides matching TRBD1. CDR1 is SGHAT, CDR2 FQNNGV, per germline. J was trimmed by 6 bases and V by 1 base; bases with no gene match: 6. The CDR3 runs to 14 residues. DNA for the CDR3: TGTGCCAGCAGCTTAGTTCGGAACAGGGGCGAGCAGTACTTC. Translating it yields CASSLVRNRGEQYF.

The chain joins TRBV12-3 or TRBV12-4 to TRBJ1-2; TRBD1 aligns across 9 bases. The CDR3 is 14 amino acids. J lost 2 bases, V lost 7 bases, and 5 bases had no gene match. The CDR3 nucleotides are TGTGCCAGCAAGCGACAGGGGGTAAACTATGGCTACACCTTC. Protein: CASKRQGVNYGYTF.

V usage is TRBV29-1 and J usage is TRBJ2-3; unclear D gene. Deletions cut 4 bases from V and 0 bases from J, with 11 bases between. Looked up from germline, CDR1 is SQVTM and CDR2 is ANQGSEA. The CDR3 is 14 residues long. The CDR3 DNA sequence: TGCAGCGTTGGGGTCAGCGTAAGCACAGATACGCAGTATTTT. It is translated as CSVGVSVSTDTQYF.

For the CDR3, the DNA is TGTGCCAGCAGTCAGCGGGGGGGCCGAGAGACCCAGTACTTC. This codes for CASSQRGGRETQYF. V usage is TRBV6-5 and J usage is TRBJ2-5, with 10 bases fitting TRBD2. Per the germline V gene, CDR1 is MNHEY and CDR2 is SVGAGI. Trimming removed 5 bases from V and 4 bases from J; junction bases left unmatched: 4. This CDR3 has 14 residues.

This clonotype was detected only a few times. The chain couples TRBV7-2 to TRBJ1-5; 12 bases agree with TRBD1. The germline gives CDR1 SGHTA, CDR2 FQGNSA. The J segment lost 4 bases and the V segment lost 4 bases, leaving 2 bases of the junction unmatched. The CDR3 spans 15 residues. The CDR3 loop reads CASSSGQGANQPQHF. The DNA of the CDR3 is TGTGCCAGCAGCTCGGGACAGGGGGCAAATCAGCCCCAGCATTTT.

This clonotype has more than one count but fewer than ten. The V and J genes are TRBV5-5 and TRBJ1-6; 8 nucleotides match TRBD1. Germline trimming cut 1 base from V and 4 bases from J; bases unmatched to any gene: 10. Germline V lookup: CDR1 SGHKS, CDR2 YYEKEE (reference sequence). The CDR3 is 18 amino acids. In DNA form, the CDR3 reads TGTGCCAGCAGCTTGACTTCAGGGGGCACGGGATATAATTCACCCCTCCACTTT. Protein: CASSLTSGGTGYNSPLHF.

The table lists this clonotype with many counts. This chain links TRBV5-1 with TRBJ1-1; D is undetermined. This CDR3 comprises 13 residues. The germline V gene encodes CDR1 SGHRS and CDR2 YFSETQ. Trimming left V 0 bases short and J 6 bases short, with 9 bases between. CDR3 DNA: TGCGCCAGCAGCTTGGCGGGGTACGCTGAAGCTTTCTTT. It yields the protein CASSLAGYAEAFF.

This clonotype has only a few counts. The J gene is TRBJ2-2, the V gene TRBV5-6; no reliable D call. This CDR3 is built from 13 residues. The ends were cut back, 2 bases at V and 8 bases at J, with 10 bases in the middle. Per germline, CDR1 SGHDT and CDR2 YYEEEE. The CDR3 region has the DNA TGTGCCAGCAGCTTCGGCAACCCGGGGGAGCTGTTTTTT. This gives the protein CASSFGNPGELFF.